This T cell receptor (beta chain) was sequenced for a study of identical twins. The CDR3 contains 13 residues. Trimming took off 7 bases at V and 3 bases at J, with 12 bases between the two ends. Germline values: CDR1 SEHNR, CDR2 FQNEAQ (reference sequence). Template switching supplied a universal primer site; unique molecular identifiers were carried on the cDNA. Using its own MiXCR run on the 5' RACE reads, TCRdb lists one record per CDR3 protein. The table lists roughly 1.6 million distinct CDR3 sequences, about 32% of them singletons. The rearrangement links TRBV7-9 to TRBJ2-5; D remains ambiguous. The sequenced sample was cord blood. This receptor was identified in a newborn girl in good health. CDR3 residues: CASNSRLKETQYF. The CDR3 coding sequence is TGTGCCAGCAACTCCCGTCTTAAAGAGACCCAGTACTTC.